This T cell receptor (beta chain) comes out of a study of T cell repertoires in cytomegalovirus infection. Study at large: Well-studied HLA-B-restricted epitopes and recently identified HLA-C-restricted epitopes of CMV were both used in the study. Indications of both CMV infection and matching HLA type were provided by public TCR beta signatures. Study-level results: Cumulative frequency (of public TCR beta family members) identified carriers of CMV plus the relevant HLA. It was HLA-C-restricted CMV-specific TCR beta clonotypes that dominated the response ex vivo.

This clonotype was observed a few times. The antigen is undetermined. MiXCR was run by TCRdb on the reads, yielding one entry per CDR3 protein. The data hold about a million distinct CDR3 sequences, with approximately 30% observed a single time. This CDR3 contains 15 residues. Germline V gene sequence: CDR1 SGHVS, CDR2 FNYEAQ. Between the trimmed V and J ends, which lost 5 bases and 4 bases, there was a span of 17 bases. The TCR comes from a human donor in good health (CMV status not recorded). Some clones in this sample may be carry-over from other donors' samples. The chain couples TRBV7-6 to TRBJ1-1, with D maybe TRBD1 (6 bases). This specimen consisted of cultured CD8+ T cells from PBMCs, obtained from culture after CMV antigen stimulation. CDR3 sequence: CASSVYGGASTEAFF. CDR3 DNA: TGTGCCAGCAGCGTTTATGGGGGGGCGAGCACTGAAGCTTTCTTT.